What follows are 13 T cell receptor beta chains derived from one specimen sequenced in a study of blood T cell repertoires in COVID-19. The protocol was immunoSEQ multiplex PCR, while the TCRdb copy is restricted to in-frame clones and leaves out a portion. The repertoire holds approximately 170,000 clones, with roughly nine tenths as singletons. The source material was peripheral blood. The receptors here all came from a woman in her sixties with COVID-19, enrolled during active disease.

This clone was seen more than once but under ten times. This sequence joins TRBV19 and TRBJ1-4; D may be TRBD1 (6 bases). Per the germline V gene, CDR1 is LNHDA and CDR2 is SQIVND (reference sequence). Trimming removed 4 bases at V and 3 bases at J, with 18 bases between. This CDR3 is 17 amino acids long. CDR3 sequence: CASSNFPGRGANEKLFF. CDR3 sequence (DNA): TGTGCCAGTAGTAATTTTCCGGGCAGGGGTGCTAATGAAAAACTGTTTTTT.

This rearrangement joins TRBV9 to TRBJ2-1; D might be TRBD2 (6 bases). V gave up 0 bases and J gave up 7 bases, with 14 bases separating them. The CDR3 consists of 15 residues. CDR1 SGDLS and CDR2 YYNGEE come from the germline V gene. This CDR3 is CASSVDGRSLNEQFF. The CDR3 bases are TGTGCCAGCAGCGTAGACGGGAGAAGCTTGAATGAGCAGTTCTTC. Supplemented by reference TRBV9 and TRBJ2-1, the full variable domain reads DSGVTQTPKHLITATGQRVTLRCSPRSGDLSVYWYQQSLDQGLQFLIQYYNGEERAKGNILERFSAQQFPDLHSELNLSSLELGDSALYFCASSVDGRSLNEQFFGPGTRLTVL.

This clone was found a few times. J is TRBJ1-4 and V is TRBV19; 7 bases are a match to TRBD1. V dropped 5 bases and J dropped 5; count of bases not matched to a gene: 8. Germline V lookup: CDR1 LNHDA, CDR2 SQIVND (reference sequence). CDR3 length: 15 amino acids. The CDR3 loop is CASSSSGGLNEKLFF. CDR3 in DNA: TGTGCCAGTAGTTCTTCAGGGGGTTTAAATGAAAAACTGTTTTTT.

The J gene is TRBJ1-5, the V gene TRBV4-1, with D perhaps matching TRBD1 (5 bases). The CDR3 runs 17 residues. Germline V gene lookup returns CDR1 MGHRA and CDR2 YSYEKL. V dropped 0 bases and J dropped 1 base, with 13 bases sitting between them. Written as DNA, the CDR3 is TGCGCCAGCAGCCAAGATTGGAAACAGGCGAGCAATCAGCCCCAGCATTTT. Its translation is CASSQDWKQASNQPQHF.

V gene TRBV3-1 (or the pseudogene TRBV3-2) combines with J gene TRBJ1-2; D gene ambiguous. V dropped 0 bases and J dropped 2 bases, with 7 bases sitting between them. Germline CDR1 reads LGHDT; CDR2 reads YNNKEL (reference sequence). CDR3 length: 14 amino acids. CDR3 bases: TGTGCCAGCAGCCAAGAGGGCAAGAACTATGGCTACACCTTC. It encodes CASSQEGKNYGYTF.

The chain is built from TRBV5-8 and TRBJ2-1, with D tentatively TRBD2 (5 bases). Trimming shortened V by 4 bases and J by 6 bases, and 17 bases separated the two germline ends. Germline V gene data show CDR1 as SGHTS and CDR2 as YDEGEE. The CDR3 totals 15 residues. CDR3 sequence reads: CASSLGRGLSNEQFF. For the CDR3, the DNA is TGTGCCAGCAGCCTCGGACGAGGGCTATCCAATGAGCAGTTCTTC.

The chain employs TRBV28 and TRBJ2-7, with D possibly being TRBD1 (6 bases). The CDR3 contains 13 residues. The V gene lost 2 bases and the J gene lost 3 bases, with 8 bases spanning the gap. Germline lookup yields CDR1 MDHEN and CDR2 SYDVKM. CDR3 sequence reads: CASSLTGRYEQYF. The DNA for the CDR3 is TGTGCCAGCAGTTTAACAGGGCGCTACGAGCAGTACTTC.

V gene TRBV19 combines with J gene TRBJ1-4, with D perhaps matching TRBD1 (6 bases). With 7 bases removed from V and 8 bases from J, the gap between germline ends came to 17 bases. This CDR3 spans 14 amino acids. Germline values: CDR1 LNHDA, CDR2 SQIVND (reference sequence). The CDR3 nucleotides read TGTGCCAGTAAACCCAACAGGGTCTGGGAAAAACTGTTTTTT. The encoded protein is CASKPNRVWEKLFF.

The chain links TRBV19 to TRBJ1-1; possibly TRBD1 for D (6 bases). The length of the CDR3 is 16 residues. Trimming took 1 base from V and 7 from J, leaving 19 bases between them. The germline V gene has CDR1 LNHDA and CDR2 SQIVND (reference sequence). The CDR3 coding sequence is TGTGCCAGTAGTATAGGAGGGGGAGGGGGGTCTGGTGAAGCTTTCTTT. It codes for CASSIGGGGGSGEAFF.

The count of this clone is one. The same CDR3 arises from other DNA sequences in this sample as well. The chain has TRBV7-9 and TRBJ1-3; D remains ambiguous. V was pared by 6 bases and J by 4 bases, with 7 bases between. This CDR3 has 12 residues. Germline V lookup: CDR1 SEHNR, CDR2 FQNEAQ (reference sequence). CDR3 nucleotides: TGTGCCAGCAGTCCTTCCGGAAACACCATATATTTT. Protein sequence: CASSPSGNTIYF.

The gene calls are TRBV27 and TRBJ2-1; the match to TRBD1 covers 9 bases. The CDR3 spans 15 residues. Germline values: CDR1 MNHEY, CDR2 SMNVEV (reference sequence). The J segment lost 2 bases and the V segment lost 4 bases, leaving 3 bases of the junction unmatched. This CDR3 reads CASSWTGVTYNEQFF. The CDR3 DNA is TGTGCCAGCAGTTGGACAGGGGTTACCTACAATGAGCAGTTCTTC.

The chain uses TRBV7-9 and TRBJ2-2; D unclear. The germline gives CDR1 SEHNR, CDR2 FQNEAQ (reference sequence). The CDR3 runs to 11 residues. The germline V and J ends were trimmed by 5 bases and 6 bases, with 4 bases remaining between them. As DNA, the CDR3 is TGTGCCAGCAGCCCTTCCGGGGAGCTGTTTTTT. It is translated as CASSPSGELFF.

This clone was recorded only once. The V call is TRBV7-9, the J call TRBJ2-1; D perhaps matches TRBD2 (5 bases). Germline V gives CDR1 SEHNR, CDR2 FQNEAQ (reference sequence). V shed 1 base and J shed 5 bases, with 15 bases lying between them. There are 16 residues in the CDR3. CDR3 residues: CASSLVGLSRDNEQFF. Here the CDR3 DNA reads TGTGCCAGCAGCTTAGTTGGGCTGTCGAGGGACAATGAGCAGTTCTTC.